These 32 T cell receptor beta chains share one sample of origin, sequenced in a study of regulatory T cells in long-lasting Graves disease. The time point is: newly diagnosed GD, antithyroid drugs for less than 3 months. PBMC-derived RNA was used for the TCR library. Assembly of TCR beta libraries relied on iRepertoire HTBI primers together with Arm-PCR of CDR3 regions. TCRdb itself ran the multiplex PCR reads through MiXCR, one entry per CDR3 protein. Among about 530,000 distinct CDR3 sequences listed, 15% to 20% were seen once. The sample also formed part of further work on T cells in Graves' hyperthyroidism and ophthalmopathy.

Sequenced here: peripheral blood mononuclear cells (PBMCs), sampled at new diagnosis, from a patient treated with antithyroid drugs. All receptors derive from a woman aged 35-60 years with Graves disease.

This clonotype was seen repeatedly, ten times or more. The chain employs TRBV24-1 and TRBJ2-3, with 11 positions matching TRBD2. Germline V lookup: CDR1 KGHDR, CDR2 SFDVKD. Losses at the gene ends were 9 bases for V and 2 bases for J; bases not matched to a gene: 12. The CDR3 totals 17 residues. As DNA, the CDR3 is TGTGCCACCTCCGGGGAGGTAGCGGGGGGGGACACAGATACGCAGTATTTT. Its protein is CATSGEVAGGDTDTQYF.

The chain is built from TRBV7-9 and TRBJ2-4, with a weak D call TRBD1 (6 bases). Germline loops: CDR1 SEHNR, CDR2 FQNEAQ (reference sequence). This CDR3 region has 16 residues. Trimming removed 5 bases at V and 1 base at J, with 15 bases between. The CDR3: CASSPRGGTAKNIQYF. DNA of the CDR3: TGTGCCAGCAGCCCCAGGGGTGGCACCGCCAAAAACATTCAGTACTTC.

This clonotype appeared many times. The chain is built from TRBV20-1 and TRBJ2-7; D might be TRBD1 (5 bases). This CDR3 is built from 14 residues. Germline CDR1 reads DFQATT; CDR2 reads SNEGSKA (reference sequence). V gave up 3 bases and J gave up 0 bases, with 12 bases separating them. CDR3 DNA: TGCAGTGCTAGGGACACTTCGAGCTCCTACGAGCAGTACTTC. Translating gives CSARDTSSSYEQYF.

This chain joins TRBV12-3 or TRBV12-4 and TRBJ1-1, with unresolved D. V gave up 6 bases and J gave up 11 bases, with 19 bases separating them. The CDR3 totals 13 residues. The CDR3 nucleotides are TGTGCCAGCAGCTTTCTTTTGCAAGAACGTGCTTTCTTT. It codes for CASSFLLQERAFF.

This clonotype was observed at least ten times. This chain's CDR3 is CSAWTESNTEAFF. Written as DNA, the CDR3 is TGCAGTGCCTGGACAGAATCGAACACTGAAGCTTTCTTT. This rearrangement joins TRBV20-1 to TRBJ1-1, with TRBD1 as a possible D gene (6 bases). The CDR3 consists of 13 residues. Germline loops: CDR1 DFQATT, CDR2 SNEGSKA (reference sequence). Trimming cost V 6 bases and J 1 base, with 12 bases left between them.

This clonotype was found a few times. The gene calls are TRBV2 and TRBJ1-6; 9 bases align to TRBD1. Trimming cost V 1 base and J 7 bases; bases outside gene matches: 2. Germline-derived CDR1 and CDR2 are SNHLY and FYNNEI. The CDR3 has 15 residues. The CDR3, as DNA: TGTGCCAGCAGTGAAGTTGGACAGGGGAATTCACCCCTCCACTTT. Its translation is CASSEVGQGNSPLHF.

V usage is TRBV20-1 and J usage is TRBJ1-5; TRBD1 agrees at 9 bases. Germline V gene data show CDR1 as DFQATT and CDR2 as SNEGSKA (reference sequence). V was clipped by 5 bases and J by 5 bases; unmatched bases: 1. The CDR3 totals 12 residues. The CDR3 region is CSAWDRDQPQHF. CDR3 DNA sequence: TGCAGTGCTTGGGACAGGGATCAGCCCCAGCATTTT.

This chain joins TRBV7-9 and TRBJ2-1; 7 bases match TRBD2. With 6 bases clipped from V and 9 bases from J, the junction kept 14 bases outside the gene matches. Germline V gene sequence: CDR1 SEHNR, CDR2 FQNEAQ (reference sequence). The CDR3 contains 15 residues. CDR3 residues: CASSIGREFFGEQFF. In DNA, the CDR3 is TGTGCCAGCAGTATAGGGAGGGAGTTTTTTGGTGAGCAGTTCTTC.

In this sample, this clonotype turned up a few times. The chain uses TRBV6-2 or TRBV6-3 and TRBJ1-1; 7 positions match TRBD1. The CDR3 covers 13 residues. Unmatched junction bases numbered 4, after V lost 5 bases and J lost 4 bases. Germline CDR1 is MNHEY and CDR2 is SVGEGT. Here the CDR3 reads CASSHGQATEAFF. CDR3 coding DNA: TGTGCCAGCAGTCACGGACAGGCCACTGAAGCTTTCTTT.

This clonotype was found a few times. The chain combines TRBV12-5 with TRBJ1-1; D call uncertain. V was pared by 0 bases and J by 3 bases, with 14 bases between. The CDR3 extends over 16 amino acids. Germline V gene data show CDR1 as LGHNT and CDR2 as FRNRAP. CDR3 region: CASGLVLSGEYTEAFF. The CDR3 DNA reads TGTGCTAGTGGTTTGGTACTATCCGGGGAATACACTGAAGCTTTCTTT.

This clonotype has just a few counts. The rearrangement joins TRBV6-1 to TRBJ1-1; the D gene is possibly TRBD1 (6 bases). V gave up 6 bases and J gave up 6 bases, with 17 bases separating them. Germline loops: CDR1 MNHNS, CDR2 SASEGT. The CDR3 has 14 residues. This chain's CDR3 is CASRNNRVGAEAFF. The CDR3 nucleotides are TGTGCCAGCAGAAACAACAGGGTGGGGGCTGAAGCTTTCTTT.

The V gene is TRBV11-2, the J gene TRBJ1-2, with D possibly TRBD1 on 6 matching bases. The V end lost 5 bases, the J end lost 4 bases, and 17 bases lay between the germline ends. This CDR3 has 15 residues. The germline CDR1 and CDR2 sequences are SGHAT and FQNNGV. The CDR3 spells CASSVTGRGAYGYTF. CDR3 in DNA: TGTGCCAGCAGCGTCACAGGGAGGGGGGCCTATGGCTACACCTTC.

This clonotype was seen ten or more times. The junction departs from the called germline gene at one end, perhaps through a read error. The chain couples TRBV7-2 to TRBJ2-7; 9 positions agree with TRBD1. Germline V gives CDR1 SGHTA, CDR2 FQGNSA. This CDR3 contains 14 residues. CDR3 sequence reads: CAGSVTGGLYEQYF. Written as DNA, the CDR3 is TGTGCCGGCAGCGTGACAGGGGGGCTCTACGAGCAGTACTTC. Drawing the rest from reference TRBV7-2 and TRBJ2-7, the complete variable domain is GAGVSQSPSNKVTEKGKDVELRCDPISGHTALYWYRQSLGQGLEFLIYFQGNSAPDKSGLPSDRFSAERTGGSVSTLTIQRTQQEDSAVYLCAGSVTGGLYEQYFGPGTRLTVT.

The chain couples TRBV11-3 to TRBJ2-1; 9 positions agree with TRBD2. The V gene's germline CDR1 is SGHNT and CDR2 YENEEA. The CDR3 consists of 15 residues. V shed 5 bases and J 3 bases; nucleotides not matched to a gene: 5. CDR3 protein: CASSRLAEVYNEQFF. For the CDR3, the DNA is TGTGCCAGCAGCAGACTAGCGGAGGTCTACAATGAGCAGTTCTTC. The variable domain in full, completed from reference TRBV11-3 and TRBJ2-1, reads EAGVVQSPRYKIIEKKQPVAFWCNPISGHNTLYWYLQNLGQGPELLIRYENEEAVDDSQLPKDRFSAERLKGVDSTLKIQPAELGDSAVYLCASSRLAEVYNEQFFGPGTRLTVL.

This clonotype was observed a handful of times. This rearrangement joins TRBV7-6 to TRBJ2-2; the D is unclear. Germline CDR1 and CDR2: SGHVS and FNYEAQ. The CDR3 has 13 amino acids. The V end was cut by 5 bases, the J end by 7 bases, with 11 bases between. CDR3: CASSRPLGGELFF. CDR3 DNA: TGTGCCAGCAGCCGTCCCCTAGGCGGGGAGCTGTTTTTT.

This clonotype has ten or more counts. V gene TRBV3-1 combines with J gene TRBJ2-4; D possibly corresponds to TRBD1 (6 bases). The germline gives CDR1 LGHDT, CDR2 YNNKEL (reference sequence). The CDR3 sequence is 15 residues long. The V and J ends lost 4 bases and 6 bases respectively, with 16 bases between them. The CDR3 protein is CASSLSGQGRNIQYF. As DNA, the CDR3 is TGTGCCAGCAGCCTAAGTGGTCAGGGGAGAAACATTCAGTACTTC.

The gene calls are TRBV7-2 and TRBJ1-5; D gene ambiguous. CDR3 size: 15 residues. CDR1 and CDR2 from the germline V gene are SGHTA and FQGNSA. Between the trimmed V and J ends, which lost 3 bases and 0 bases, there was a span of 9 bases. CDR3 DNA: TGTGCCAGCAGCTTGCAAGTGGATAGCAATCAGCCCCAGCATTTT. As protein: CASSLQVDSNQPQHF.

This clonotype occurred many times. The V call is TRBV7-6, the J call TRBJ1-5, with TRBD1 matching 7 bases. The CDR3 totals 15 residues. Trimming at V came to 0 bases and at J to 6 bases, leaving 5 bases not matched to a gene. Looked up from germline, CDR1 is SGHVS and CDR2 is FNYEAQ. The CDR3 DNA sequence: TGTGCCAGCAGCTTAGCGGGGGACAGAGGTCAGCCCCAGCATTTT. It yields the protein CASSLAGDRGQPQHF.

This rearrangement joins TRBV7-9 to TRBJ1-3; D call uncertain. Trimming cost V 1 base and J 0 bases, with 10 bases left between them. The CDR3 totals 16 residues. Germline V gene data show CDR1 as SEHNR and CDR2 as FQNEAQ (reference sequence). CDR3 nucleotides: TGTGCCAGCAGCTTAGGCGGCAGGACCTCTGGAAACACCATATATTTT. It translates to CASSLGGRTSGNTIYF.

This clonotype was detected ten times or more. V and J are TRBV12-3 or TRBV12-4 and TRBJ1-5; unclear D gene. The CDR3 runs to 13 residues. Trimming removed 3 bases from V and 7 bases from J, with 10 bases in between. The CDR3 DNA reads TGTGCCAGCAGTTTCGCCTTAGGGCAGCCCCAGCATTTT. Encoded protein: CASSFALGQPQHF.

The V and J genes are TRBV7-9 and TRBJ1-2; D is perhaps TRBD1 (5 bases). Trimming left V 0 bases short and J 7 bases short, with 15 bases between. The germline V gene has CDR1 SEHNR and CDR2 FQNEAQ (reference sequence). The CDR3 is made up of 15 amino acids. The CDR3 loop reads CASSLARDFGAGYTF. Written as DNA, the CDR3 is TGTGCCAGCAGCTTAGCCCGTGATTTTGGGGCTGGCTACACCTTC.

This clonotype was observed at least ten times. The gene calls are TRBV18 and TRBJ2-7; D gene ambiguous. Germline V gene sequence: CDR1 KGHSH, CDR2 LQKENI. Trimming took off 6 bases at V and 6 bases at J, with 12 bases between the two ends. This CDR3 spans 12 amino acids. Here the CDR3 DNA reads TGTGCCAGCTCTCCCTCTGCCCTCGAGCAGTACTTC. Translation gives CASSPSALEQYF. The full variable domain, rest sourced from reference TRBV18 and TRBJ2-7, is NAGVMQNPRHLVRRRGQEARLRCSPMKGHSHVYWYRQLPEEGLKFMVYLQKENIIDESGMPKERFSAEFPKEGPSILRIQQVVRGDSAAYFCASSPSALEQYFGPGTRLTVT.

The V and J genes are TRBV5-1 and TRBJ1-2; D may be TRBD1 (6 bases). The V end lost 2 bases, the J end lost 4 bases, and 15 bases lay between the germline ends. Germline-derived CDR1 and CDR2 are SGHRS and YFSETQ. The length of the CDR3 is 15 residues. The CDR3 region is CASSLGTQGSYGYTF. The CDR3 coding sequence is TGCGCCAGCAGCTTAGGAACCCAGGGGAGCTATGGCTACACCTTC.

This clonotype occurred many times. The chain carries TRBV12-3 or TRBV12-4 and TRBJ1-3; no clear D. CDR3 length: 13 amino acids. V was cut by 0 bases and J by 11 bases, with 11 bases left in between. The CDR3 loop reads CASSLARGESIYF. The CDR3 DNA reads TGTGCCAGCAGTTTAGCGCGCGGGGAGTCCATATATTTT.

The CDR3 sequence is CSGGTGGGTDTQYF. The CDR3 coding sequence is TGCAGCGGCGGGACAGGTGGGGGCACAGATACGCAGTATTTT. The chain carries TRBV29-1 and TRBJ2-3; 8 bases agree with TRBD1. Germline loops: CDR1 SQVTM, CDR2 ANQGSEA. After removal of 7 bases from V and 1 base from J, the junction contained 7 bases not matched to a gene. This CDR3 comprises 14 residues.

Notes on this clonotype: With a much larger clone just one base away, this may be a read error. The CDR3 is CSASEETRYF. For the CDR3, the DNA is TGCAGTGCTAGTGAAGAGACCCGGTACTTC. The V call is TRBV20-1, the J call TRBJ2-5; D gene unclear. CDR3 size: 10 residues. Germline V lookup: CDR1 DFQATT, CDR2 SNEGSKA (reference sequence).

This clonotype has a handful of counts. V is TRBV28 and J is TRBJ1-5, with D possibly being TRBD1 (5 bases). Germline CDR1 is MDHEN and CDR2 is SYDVKM. With 5 bases removed from V and 6 bases from J, the gap between germline ends came to 11 bases. This CDR3 is built from 13 residues. DNA for the CDR3: TGTGCCAGCAGTCGGGACCCTGGTCAGCCCCAGCATTTT. The encoded protein is CASSRDPGQPQHF.

J is TRBJ1-1 and V is TRBV5-5; D not resolved. From germline, CDR1 is SGHKS and CDR2 YYEKEE (reference sequence). V was pared by 0 bases and J by 3 bases, with 12 bases between. CDR3 length: 15 amino acids. The CDR3 region is CASSLVQSGDTEAFF. In nucleotides, the CDR3 is TGTGCCAGCAGCTTGGTGCAGAGTGGGGACACTGAAGCTTTCTTT.

This clonotype was counted many times. The chain is built from TRBV6-2 or TRBV6-3 and TRBJ1-2; D may be TRBD1 (6 bases). The germline V gene encodes CDR1 MNHEY and CDR2 SVGEGT. Between the trimmed V and J ends, which lost 6 bases and 3 bases, there was a span of 17 bases. The CDR3 is 15 residues long. CDR3 sequence (DNA): TGTGCCAGCAGACCGGGACACACATCCCACTATGGCTACACCTTC. Translating it yields CASRPGHTSHYGYTF.

Comments on this clonotype: The missing conserved phenylalanine or tryptophan at the end of this CDR3 makes a read error likely. This chain joins TRBV14 and TRBJ2-7; 8 nucleotides line up with TRBD1. Losses at the gene ends were 0 bases for V and 5 bases for J; bases not matched to a gene: 12. Germline lookup yields CDR1 SGHDN and CDR2 FVKESK. The CDR3 is 17 amino acids. The CDR3 protein is CASSQDSTTGESHEQYL. The CDR3 nucleotides read TGTGCCAGCAGCCAAGATTCAACGACAGGGGAATCCCACGAGCAGTACCTC.

In this sample, this clonotype turned up a few times. CDR3 DNA: TGTGCCAGCAGTGCCGGGACAGGGCACGAGCAGTTCTTC. Encoded protein: CASSAGTGHEQFF. This chain joins TRBV6-4 and TRBJ2-1, with 9 bases identical to TRBD1. V trimming: 4 bases; J trimming: 10 bases; junction bases outside the gene matches: 5. Germline V gene sequence: CDR1 MRHNA, CDR2 SNTAGT. This CDR3 spans 13 amino acids.

The chain combines TRBV5-5 with TRBJ1-2; 8 bases agree with TRBD1. The CDR3 length is 13 residues. With V trimmed by 6 bases and J by 5 bases, 6 bases remained unmatched. CDR1 is SGHKS, CDR2 YYEKEE, per germline (reference sequence). The CDR3 nucleotides are TGTGCCAGCAACGACAGGGGAGGGTATGGCTACACCTTC. It encodes CASNDRGGYGYTF.